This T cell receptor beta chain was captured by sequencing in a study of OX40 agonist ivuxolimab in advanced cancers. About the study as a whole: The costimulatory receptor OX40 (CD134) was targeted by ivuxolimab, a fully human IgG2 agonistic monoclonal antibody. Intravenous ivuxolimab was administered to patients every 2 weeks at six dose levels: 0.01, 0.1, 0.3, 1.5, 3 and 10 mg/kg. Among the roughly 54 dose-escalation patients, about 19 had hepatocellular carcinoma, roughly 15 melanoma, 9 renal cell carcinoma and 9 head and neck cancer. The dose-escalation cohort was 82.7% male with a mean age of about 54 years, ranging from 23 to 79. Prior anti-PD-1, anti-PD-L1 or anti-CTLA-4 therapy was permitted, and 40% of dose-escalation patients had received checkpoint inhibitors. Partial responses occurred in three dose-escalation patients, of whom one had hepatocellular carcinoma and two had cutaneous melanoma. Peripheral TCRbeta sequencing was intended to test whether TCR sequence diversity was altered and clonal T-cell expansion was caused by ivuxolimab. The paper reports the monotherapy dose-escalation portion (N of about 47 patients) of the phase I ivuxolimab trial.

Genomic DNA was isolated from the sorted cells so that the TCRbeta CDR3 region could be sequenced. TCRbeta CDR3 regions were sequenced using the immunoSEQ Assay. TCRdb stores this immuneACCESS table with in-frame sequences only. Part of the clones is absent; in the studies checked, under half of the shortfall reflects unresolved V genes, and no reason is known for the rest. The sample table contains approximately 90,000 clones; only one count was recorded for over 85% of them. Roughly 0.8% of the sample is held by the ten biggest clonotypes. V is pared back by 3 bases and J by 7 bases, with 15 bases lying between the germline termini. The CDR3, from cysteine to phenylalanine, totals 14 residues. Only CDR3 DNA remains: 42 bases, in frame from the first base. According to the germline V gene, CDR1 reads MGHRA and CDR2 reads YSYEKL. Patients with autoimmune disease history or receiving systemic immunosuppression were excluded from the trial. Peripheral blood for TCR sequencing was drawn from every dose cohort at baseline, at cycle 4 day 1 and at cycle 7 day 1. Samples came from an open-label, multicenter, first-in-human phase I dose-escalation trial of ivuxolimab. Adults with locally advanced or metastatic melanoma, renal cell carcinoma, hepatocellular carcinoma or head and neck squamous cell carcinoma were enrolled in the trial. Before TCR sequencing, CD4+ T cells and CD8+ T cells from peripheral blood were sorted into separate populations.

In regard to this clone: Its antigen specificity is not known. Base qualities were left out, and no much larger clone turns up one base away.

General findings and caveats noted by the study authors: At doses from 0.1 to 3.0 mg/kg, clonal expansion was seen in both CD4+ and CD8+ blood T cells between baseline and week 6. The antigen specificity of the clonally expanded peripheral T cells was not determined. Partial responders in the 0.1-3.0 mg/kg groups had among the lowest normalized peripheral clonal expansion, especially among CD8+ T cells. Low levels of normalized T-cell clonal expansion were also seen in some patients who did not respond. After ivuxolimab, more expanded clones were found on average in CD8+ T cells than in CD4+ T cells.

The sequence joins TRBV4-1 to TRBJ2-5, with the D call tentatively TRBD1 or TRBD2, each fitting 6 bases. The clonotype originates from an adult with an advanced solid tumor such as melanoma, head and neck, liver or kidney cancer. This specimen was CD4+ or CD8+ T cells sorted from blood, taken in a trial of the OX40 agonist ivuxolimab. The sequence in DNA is TGCGCCAGCAGCCAGTGGGGGGCACAGGGGACCCAGTACTTC. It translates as CASSQWGAQGTQYF.